Listed here are 18 T cell receptor beta chains from one sample, sequenced in a study of T cell changes during pregnancy in multiple sclerosis. Clones were sequenced by immunoSEQ multiplex PCR, and TCRdb holds only the in-frame ones, with some missing. The sample has under 90,000 clones; 94% are singletons. Sequenced material: peripheral blood, taken in the second trimester of pregnancy. Source of these receptors: a female donor in good health, enrolled as a control in a pregnancy study.

J is TRBJ2-7 and V is TRBV4-1; maybe TRBD2 (6 bases). CDR3 length: 16 residues. CDR1 and CDR2 from the germline V gene are MGHRA and YSYEKL. V lost 2 bases and J lost 2, with 16 bases in between. CDR3 in DNA: TGCGCCAGCAGCCAACCGTTAAGCGGCGGGGCCTACGAGCAGTACTTC. Residues: CASSQPLSGGAYEQYF.

The rearrangement joins TRBV4-1 to TRBJ2-4; tentatively, D is TRBD1 (6 bases). The germline V gene encodes CDR1 MGHRA and CDR2 YSYEKL. The CDR3 spans 16 residues. Between the trimmed V and J ends, which lost 2 bases and 9 bases, there was a span of 20 bases. The CDR3 DNA reads as TGCGCCAGCAGCCAATATATAGGGGGTCTCGGTACCATTCAGTACTTC. Its protein is CASSQYIGGLGTIQYF.

V is TRBV5-4 and J is TRBJ2-2; a weak D match, TRBD1 (7 bases). V was cut by 5 bases and J by 7 bases, with 24 bases left in between. Germline CDR1 SGHNT, CDR2 YYREEE (reference sequence). The CDR3 runs to 17 residues. The chain's CDR3 is CASSPTGGGANFGELFF. DNA for the CDR3: TGTGCCAGCAGTCCTACCGGAGGGGGCGCAAACTTCGGGGAGCTGTTTTTT.

The chain recombines TRBV28 with TRBJ2-1; D unclear. Germline V lookup: CDR1 MDHEN, CDR2 SYDVKM. Trimming left V 0 bases short and J 9 bases short, with 12 bases between. This CDR3 is 14 amino acids long. The CDR3: CASSLWARTGEQFF. The CDR3 bases are TGTGCCAGCAGTTTATGGGCTAGAACCGGTGAGCAGTTCTTC.

The chain joins TRBV19 to TRBJ2-1, with D possibly matching TRBD1 (5 bases). The V and J ends lost 10 bases and 6 bases respectively, with 19 bases between them. The CDR3 has 14 residues. Looked up from germline, CDR1 is LNHDA and CDR2 is SQIVND (reference sequence). CDR3 loop: CATTPGGARNEQFF. The DNA of the CDR3 is TGTGCCACAACCCCCGGTGGGGCCCGCAATGAGCAGTTCTTC.

V gene TRBV11-2 combines with J gene TRBJ2-2; D is ambiguous. V was clipped by 2 bases and J by 3 bases, with 13 bases between them. The CDR3 loop spans 16 amino acids. Looked up from germline, CDR1 is SGHAT and CDR2 is FQNNGV. CDR3 in DNA: TGTGCCAGCAGCTTACGGCGTAGCTTGGACACCGGGGAGCTGTTTTTT. Translating gives CASSLRRSLDTGELFF. Filled out from reference TRBV11-2 and TRBJ2-2, the complete variable domain reads EAGVAQSPRYKIIEKRQSVAFWCNPISGHATLYWYQQILGQGPKLLIQFQNNGVVDDSQLPKDRFSAERLKGVDSTLKIQPAKLEDSAVYLCASSLRRSLDTGELFFGEGSRLTVL.

The chain has TRBV5-1 and TRBJ2-7; D might be TRBD2 (7 bases). The CDR3 covers 15 residues. Germline V lookup: CDR1 SGHRS, CDR2 YFSETQ. The V and J ends lost 4 bases and 1 base respectively, with 15 bases between them. CDR3 bases: TGCGCCAGCAGCACCTCGGGGGGCCAGTCCTACGAGCAGTACTTC. It codes for CASSTSGGQSYEQYF.

In nucleotides, the CDR3 is TGCGCCAGCAGCCCCCCCCTGTCGTACAATGAGCAGTTCTTC. It encodes CASSPPLSYNEQFF. The genes are TRBV5-1 and TRBJ2-1, with no clear D. Germline-derived CDR1 and CDR2 are SGHRS and YFSETQ. The CDR3 length is 14 residues. Trimming shortened V by 4 bases and J by 4 bases, and 12 bases separated the two germline ends. Full variable domain (remainder filled in from reference TRBV5-1 and TRBJ2-1): KAGVTQTPRYLIKTRGQQVTLSCSPISGHRSVSWYQQTPGQGLQFLFEYFSETQRNKGNFPGRFSGRQFSNSRSEMNVSTLELGDSALYLCASSPPLSYNEQFFGPGTRLTVL.

The gene calls are TRBV7-2 and TRBJ2-7, with 7 bases aligning to TRBD2. CDR1 and CDR2 from the germline V gene are SGHTA and FQGNSA. The V segment lost 0 bases and the J segment 2 bases; nucleotides outside the gene matches: 7. The CDR3 is 16 residues long. The CDR3 spells CASSLAWGGLTYEQYF. DNA of the CDR3: TGTGCCAGCAGCTTAGCCTGGGGGGGATTGACCTACGAGCAGTACTTC.

This rearrangement joins TRBV28 to TRBJ1-5; D not resolved. In germline, CDR1 is MDHEN, CDR2 SYDVKM. With 8 bases removed from V and 0 bases from J, the gap between germline ends came to 11 bases. This CDR3 is built from 14 residues. This chain's CDR3 is CASQSFYSNQPQHF. CDR3 in DNA: TGTGCCAGCCAATCGTTCTATAGCAATCAGCCCCAGCATTTT.

V and J are TRBV4-1 and TRBJ2-1; 12 bases are shared with TRBD1. J lost 7 bases, V lost 3 bases, and 16 bases had no gene match. Germline loops: CDR1 MGHRA, CDR2 YSYEKL. The CDR3 extends over 19 amino acids. CDR3 protein: CASSQYRDRGRRIKNEQFF. CDR3 DNA sequence: TGCGCCAGCAGCCAGTACCGGGACAGGGGGCGGCGAATAAAAAATGAGCAGTTCTTC.

The rearrangement joins TRBV19 to TRBJ1-5; 7 bases map to TRBD1. Trimming removed 3 bases from V and 8 bases from J; junction bases left unmatched: 4. CDR1 and CDR2 from the germline V gene are LNHDA and SQIVND (reference sequence). The CDR3 has 13 residues. The CDR3 coding sequence is TGTGCCAGTAGTATCGGGACAGTGGAGCCCCAGCATTTT. Its translation: CASSIGTVEPQHF. Full variable domain (outside the CDR3, taken from reference TRBV19 and TRBJ1-5): DGGITQSPKYLFRKEGQNVTLSCEQNLNHDAMYWYRQDPGQGLRLIYYSQIVNDFQKGDIAEGYSVSREKKESFPLTVTSAQKNPTAFYLCASSIGTVEPQHFGDGTRLSIL.

This chain uses TRBV28 with TRBJ1-4; D might be TRBD1 (6 bases). Trimming removed 6 bases from V and 2 bases from J, with 13 bases in between. The CDR3 totals 15 residues. The germline CDR1 and CDR2 sequences are MDHEN and SYDVKM. CDR3 nucleotides: TGTGCCAGCAGAACAGGGACGGTGACTAATGAAAAACTGTTTTTT. It is translated as CASRTGTVTNEKLFF.

In this sample, this clone turned up a few times. This chain links TRBV19 with TRBJ2-6; 8 nucleotides align to TRBD1. Germline lookup yields CDR1 LNHDA and CDR2 SQIVND (reference sequence). V gave up 5 bases and J gave up 0 bases; unmatched junction bases: 9. The length of the CDR3 is 18 residues. The CDR3 sequence is CASSLAGTGLSGANVLTF. CDR3 DNA: TGTGCCAGTAGTCTCGCGGGGACAGGCCTCTCTGGGGCCAACGTCCTGACTTTC.

V is TRBV5-6 and J is TRBJ1-1; 12 nucleotides agree with TRBD1. The CDR3 length is 16 residues. The V gene end was trimmed by 4 bases and the J gene end by 1 base; junction bases not matched to a gene: 5. Germline V gene lookup returns CDR1 SGHDT and CDR2 YYEEEE. The CDR3 protein is CASSPGQGARNTEAFF. The DNA for the CDR3 is TGTGCCAGCAGCCCGGGACAGGGGGCGCGGAACACTGAAGCTTTCTTT.

The chain links TRBV6-6 to TRBJ1-1, with TRBD1 identical over 7 bases. Germline V gene lookup returns CDR1 MNHNY and CDR2 SVGAGI (reference sequence). The CDR3 is 14 residues long. V shed 7 bases and J 1 base; nucleotides not matched to a gene: 6. CDR3 nucleotides: TGTGCCAGCATCCTCCAGGGGGGGAACACTGAAGCTTTCTTT. It specifies CASILQGGNTEAFF.

This clone is medium-sized (0.01 to 0.1%) within its sample. CDR3 in DNA: TGTGCCAGCAGTGAACCAGGAATTGGCTACACCTTC. It yields the protein CASSEPGIGYTF. The V call is TRBV6-1, the J call TRBJ1-2; D remains unclear. V lost 2 bases and J 7 bases, leaving 8 bases between the germline ends. The germline CDR1 and CDR2 sequences are MNHNS and SASEGT. The CDR3 is 12 residues long.

The J gene is TRBJ1-3, the V gene TRBV28; tentative D call: TRBD1 (5 bases). CDR1 is MDHEN and CDR2 is SYDVKM in the germline V gene. The V end was cut by 2 bases, the J end by 0 bases, with 8 bases between. The CDR3 length is 15 residues. CDR3 DNA: TGTGCCAGCAGTTTAACACAGGCCTCTGGAAACACCATATATTTT. Its translation is CASSLTQASGNTIYF.